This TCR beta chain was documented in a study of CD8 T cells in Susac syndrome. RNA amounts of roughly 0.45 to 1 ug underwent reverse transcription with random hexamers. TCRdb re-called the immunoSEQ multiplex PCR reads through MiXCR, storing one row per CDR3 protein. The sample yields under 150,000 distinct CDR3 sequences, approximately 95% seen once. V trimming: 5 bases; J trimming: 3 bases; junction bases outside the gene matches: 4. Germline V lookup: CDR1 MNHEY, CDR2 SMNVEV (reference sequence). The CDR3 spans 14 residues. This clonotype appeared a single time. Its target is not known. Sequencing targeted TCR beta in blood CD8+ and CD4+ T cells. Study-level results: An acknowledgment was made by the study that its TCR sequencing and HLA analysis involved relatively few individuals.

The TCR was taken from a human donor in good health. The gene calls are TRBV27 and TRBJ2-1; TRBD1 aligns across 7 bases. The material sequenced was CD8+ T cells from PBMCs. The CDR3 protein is CASSGTGDYNEQFF. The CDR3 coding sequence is TGTGCCAGCAGTGGTACAGGGGACTACAATGAGCAGTTCTTC.